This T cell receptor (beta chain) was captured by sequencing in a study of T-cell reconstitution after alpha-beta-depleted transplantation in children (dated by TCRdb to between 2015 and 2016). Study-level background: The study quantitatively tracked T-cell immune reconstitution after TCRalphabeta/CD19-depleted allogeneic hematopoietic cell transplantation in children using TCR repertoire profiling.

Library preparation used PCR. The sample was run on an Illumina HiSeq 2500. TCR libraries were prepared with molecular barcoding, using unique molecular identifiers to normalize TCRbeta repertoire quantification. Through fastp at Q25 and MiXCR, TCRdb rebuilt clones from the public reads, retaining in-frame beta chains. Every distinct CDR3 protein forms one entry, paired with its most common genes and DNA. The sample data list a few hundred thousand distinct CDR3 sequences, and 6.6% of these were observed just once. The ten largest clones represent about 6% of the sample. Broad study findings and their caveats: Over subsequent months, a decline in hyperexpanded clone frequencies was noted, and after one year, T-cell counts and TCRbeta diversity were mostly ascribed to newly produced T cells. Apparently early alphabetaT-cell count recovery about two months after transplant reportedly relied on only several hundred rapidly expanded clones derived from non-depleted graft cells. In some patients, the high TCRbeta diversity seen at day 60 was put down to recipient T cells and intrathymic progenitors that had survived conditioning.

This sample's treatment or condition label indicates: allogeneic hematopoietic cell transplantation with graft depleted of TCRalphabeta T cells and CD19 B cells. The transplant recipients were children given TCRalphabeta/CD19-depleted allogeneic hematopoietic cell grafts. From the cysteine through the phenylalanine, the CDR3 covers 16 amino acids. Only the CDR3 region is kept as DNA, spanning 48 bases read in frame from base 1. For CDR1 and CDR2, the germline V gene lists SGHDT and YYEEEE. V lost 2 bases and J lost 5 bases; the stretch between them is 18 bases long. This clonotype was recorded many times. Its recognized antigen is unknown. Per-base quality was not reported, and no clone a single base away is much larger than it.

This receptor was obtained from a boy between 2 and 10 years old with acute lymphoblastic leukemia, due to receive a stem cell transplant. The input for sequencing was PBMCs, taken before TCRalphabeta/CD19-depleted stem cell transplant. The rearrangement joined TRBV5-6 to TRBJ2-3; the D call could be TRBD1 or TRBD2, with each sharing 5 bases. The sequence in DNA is TGTGCCAGCAGCTTCAGTGCGAGCGCGAGGGGAGATACGCAGTATTTT. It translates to CASSFSASARGDTQYF.